This T cell receptor (beta chain) was identified in a study of T cell responses to AZD1222 COVID-19 vaccine. Notes on the study in general: The donor group comprised mostly white British people and more females; the analysis possibly underestimated clonal diversity.

With 6 bases removed from V and 4 bases from J, the gap between germline ends came to 9 bases. The CDR3 is made up of 11 amino acids. Germline V gene sequence: CDR1 SQVTM, CDR2 ANQGSEA. With regard to this clone: As yet, its antigen is unknown.

Clones were read by immunoSEQ multiplex PCR, and TCRdb kept only the in-frame ones, dropping some. The table records more than 100,000 clones, roughly nine tenths of them present only once. This chain links TRBV29-1 with TRBJ1-2; D call uncertain. Sequenced here: peripheral blood, sampled on day 0 of AZD1222 vaccination. This TCR derives from an adult in good health. CDR3 region: CSVRLSYGYTF. CDR3 bases: TGCAGCGTCCGACTGAGCTATGGCTACACCTTC.